One sample yielded the 17 T cell receptor beta chains listed below, sequenced in a study of cytomegalovirus exposure and HLA in healthy donors. 60 Vbeta and 13 Jbeta primers were used in PCR. The protocol was immunoSEQ multiplex PCR, while the TCRdb copy is restricted to in-frame clones and leaves out a portion. The record lists about 39,000 clones, of which the ten most abundant hold 4%. The specimen sequenced was PBMCs. Receptors originate from a male donor in good health and CMV-seronegative.

V is TRBV29-1 and J is TRBJ1-2; 10 bases agree with TRBD1. CDR1 SQVTM and CDR2 ANQGSEA come from the germline V gene. Trimming removed 6 bases from V and 3 bases from J; junction bases left unmatched: 1. The CDR3 is 12 amino acids. CDR3 in DNA: TGCAGCGTGGGACAGGGGTACTATGGCTACACCTTC. Protein: CSVGQGYYGYTF.

The CDR3 nucleotides are TGTGCCAGCAGCTTCGACAGGGGGTGGTATGGCTACACCTTC. This gives the protein CASSFDRGWYGYTF. The chain has TRBV7-8 and TRBJ1-2; 9 bases line up with TRBD1. V was clipped by 3 bases and J by 5 bases; unmatched bases: 4. The germline V gene encodes CDR1 SGHVS and CDR2 FQNEAQ. The CDR3 consists of 14 residues.

V is TRBV5-6 and J is TRBJ1-1; TRBD1 might be the D (5 bases). There are 14 residues in the CDR3. Germline CDR1 SGHDT, CDR2 YYEEEE. Trimming pared 3 bases from V and 1 base from J, leaving 10 bases between. The CDR3 region has the DNA TGTGCCAGCAGCTACCGGGGGAAGAACACTGAAGCTTTCTTT. It yields the protein CASSYRGKNTEAFF.

The gene calls are TRBV2 and TRBJ2-1; tentatively, D is TRBD1 (5 bases). Looked up from germline, CDR1 is SNHLY and CDR2 is FYNNEI. The CDR3 has 13 amino acids. Trimming cost V 3 bases and J 11 bases, with 14 bases left between them. For the CDR3, the DNA is TGTGCCAGCAGTGAGGGGAACTTGGGGCAGCAGTTCTTC. It encodes CASSEGNLGQQFF.

J is TRBJ2-7 and V is TRBV5-1; TRBD1 agrees at 12 bases. Germline CDR1 reads SGHRS; CDR2 reads YFSETQ. With V trimmed by 4 bases and J by 5 bases, 4 bases remained unmatched. The CDR3 runs to 14 residues. CDR3 bases: TGCGCCAGCAGCCGGGACAGGGGGCCTCACGAGCAGTACTTC. Its protein product is CASSRDRGPHEQYF. The full variable domain, with the rest looked up from reference TRBV5-1 and TRBJ2-7, is KAGVTQTPRYLIKTRGQQVTLSCSPISGHRSVSWYQQTPGQGLQFLFEYFSETQRNKGNFPGRFSGRQFSNSRSEMNVSTLELGDSALYLCASSRDRGPHEQYFGPGTRLTVT.

This chain connects TRBV18 to TRBJ2-1; D is perhaps TRBD2 (5 bases). The germline CDR1 and CDR2 sequences are KGHSH and LQKENI. This CDR3 has 17 amino acids. V was clipped by 6 bases and J by 8 bases, with 26 bases between them. The CDR3: CASSPLAVSASSDEQFF. In DNA, the CDR3 is TGTGCCAGCTCCCCTCTAGCAGTTTCCGCCTCGAGCGATGAGCAGTTCTTC.

V gene TRBV11-2 combines with J gene TRBJ2-1, with 11 positions matching TRBD2. This CDR3 is 18 amino acids long. Germline V lookup: CDR1 SGHAT, CDR2 FQNNGV. Trimming took 7 bases from V and 2 from J; bases not matched to a gene: 13. The CDR3 DNA sequence: TGTGCCAGCAAGACTGGGGGAACTAGCGGGGGCACCTACAATGAGCAGTTCTTC. Protein: CASKTGGTSGGTYNEQFF.

Comment on this clone: One junction end does not reproduce the germline sequence, and a read error may be involved. This chain joins TRBV18 and TRBJ2-5; 13 bases are a match to TRBD2. Germline V gene data show CDR1 as KGHSH and CDR2 as LQKENI. The CDR3 runs 18 residues. CDR3 coding DNA: TGTGCCAGCTCATCACCGATGGGACTAGCGGGGAATCAAGAGACCCAGTACTTC. This encodes CASSSPMGLAGNQETQYF.

The chain uses TRBV5-1 and TRBJ2-5, with TRBD2 matching 7 bases. The J call may be mistaken, given a closer DNA end match to TRBJ2-7. This CDR3 is built from 15 residues. Germline loops: CDR1 SGHRS, CDR2 YFSETQ. The CDR3 DNA is TGCGCCAGCAGCGCGGGGGAGGGAGTGGGCTACGAGCAGTACTTC. This encodes CASSAGEGVGYEQYF.

Written as DNA, the CDR3 is TGTGCCAGCAGCGAGACAGGGGGCGGCTATGGCTACACCTTC. This translates into CASSETGGGYGYTF. The chain couples TRBV2 to TRBJ1-2; 10 bases are a match to TRBD1. This CDR3 is built from 14 residues. Germline V gene sequence: CDR1 SNHLY, CDR2 FYNNEI. Losses at the gene ends were 6 bases for V and 4 bases for J; bases not matched to a gene: 5.

The genes are TRBV10-3 and TRBJ1-1; a possible D gene is TRBD1 (6 bases). CDR1 and CDR2 from the germline V gene are ENHRY and SYGVKD. The CDR3 has 12 residues. Deletions cut 5 bases from V and 6 bases from J, with 10 bases between. The CDR3 DNA follows: TGTGCCATCAGTCAACAGGGCCCTGAAGCTTTCTTT. Encoded protein: CAISQQGPEAFF.

This rearrangement joins TRBV6-4 to TRBJ1-5, with D uncertain. CDR3 length: 13 residues. Germline-derived CDR1 and CDR2 are MRHNA and SNTAGT. The V gene lost 3 bases and the J gene lost 6 bases, with 9 bases spanning the gap. The CDR3 reads CASSDFPGQPQHF. In DNA, the CDR3 is TGTGCCAGCAGTGATTTTCCAGGTCAGCCCCAGCATTTT.

The rearrangement joins TRBV5-1 to TRBJ2-7; D might be TRBD1 (6 bases). V lost 4 bases, J lost 5 bases, and 16 bases lay in between. There are 14 residues in the CDR3. Per germline, CDR1 SGHRS and CDR2 YFSETQ. The CDR3 nucleotides read TGCGCCAGCAGCAGCCAACAGGGTCTCCACGAGCAGTACTTC. Amino acids: CASSSQQGLHEQYF.

The chain combines TRBV2 with TRBJ2-3, with TRBD2 matching 8 bases. The germline V gene has CDR1 SNHLY and CDR2 FYNNEI. The CDR3 totals 14 residues. V gave up 2 bases and J gave up 4 bases; unmatched junction bases: 2. As DNA, the CDR3 is TGTGCCAGCAGTGAACGGGGGGGTGCAGATACGCAGTATTTT. Translation gives CASSERGGADTQYF.

The rearrangement uses TRBV15 and TRBJ2-3, with 7 positions matching TRBD1. Germline V CDR1 and CDR2: LNHNV, YYDKDF (reference sequence). This CDR3 is built from 14 residues. V shed 3 bases, J shed 1 base, and the junction held 1 base outside the gene matches. This CDR3 is CATSSGTGTDTQYF. As DNA, the CDR3 is TGTGCCACCAGCAGCGGGACAGGCACAGATACGCAGTATTTT. Together with reference TRBV15 and TRBJ2-3, the CDR3 gives the full variable domain: DAMVIQNPRYQVTQFGKPVTLSCSQTLNHNVMYWYQQKSSQAPKLLFHYYDKDFNNEADTPDNFQSRRPNTSFCFLDIRSPGLGDTAMYLCATSSGTGTDTQYFGPGTRLTVL.

This rearrangement joins TRBV20-1 to TRBJ1-5, with no clear D. With 6 bases removed from V and 6 bases from J, the gap between germline ends came to 6 bases. Germline V gene sequence: CDR1 DFQATT, CDR2 SNEGSKA (reference sequence). This CDR3 has 10 amino acids. The CDR3 is CSASGQPQHF. Written as DNA, the CDR3 is TGCAGTGCCTCGGGTCAGCCCCAGCATTTT.

V and J are TRBV29-1 and TRBJ2-7; D gene unclear. The CDR3 loop spans 10 amino acids. The ends were cut back, 8 bases at V and 5 bases at J, with 10 bases in the middle. CDR1 SQVTM and CDR2 ANQGSEA come from the germline V gene. This CDR3 reads CSSPPDEQYF. The CDR3 DNA is TGCAGCTCCCCCCCGGACGAGCAGTACTTC.